One and the same sample provided the 5 T cell receptor beta chains below, sequenced in a study of cytomegalovirus exposure and HLA in healthy donors. Researchers ran the PCR with 60 Vbeta and 13 Jbeta primers. TCRdb's copy holds only in-frame clones and misses some; the assay was immunoSEQ multiplex PCR. In the table there are over 85,000 clones, approximately 7.1% of which are singletons. The sample taken for sequencing was PBMCs. The receptors derive from a man aged 45 to 65 in good health and CMV-seronegative.

This clone was seen more than once but under ten times. J is TRBJ2-7 and V is TRBV5-1; tentatively, D is TRBD2 (6 bases). The V end lost 3 bases, the J end lost 0 bases, and 10 bases lay between the germline ends. Germline V lookup: CDR1 SGHRS, CDR2 YFSETQ. This CDR3 region has 14 residues. The CDR3 loop is CASSWRDGSYEQYF. The CDR3 bases are TGCGCCAGCAGCTGGAGGGACGGCTCCTACGAGCAGTACTTC.

The chain uses TRBV5-6 and TRBJ2-7; 7 bases map to TRBD1. With V trimmed by 0 bases and J by 1 base, 4 bases remained unmatched. CDR3 size: 15 residues. Germline CDR1 reads SGHDT; CDR2 reads YYEEEE. CDR3 coding DNA: TGTGCCAGCAGCTTGGATGGGACAGCATCCTACGAGCAGTACTTC. This gives the protein CASSLDGTASYEQYF.

A remark on this clone: Other DNA sequences of this sample code for an identical CDR3. The rearrangement uses TRBV6-5 and TRBJ2-7, with TRBD1 matching 10 bases. Germline V lookup: CDR1 MNHEY, CDR2 SVGAGI. This CDR3 comprises 14 residues. V shed 5 bases, J shed 4 bases, and the junction held 5 bases outside the gene matches. For the CDR3, the DNA is TGTGCCAGCAGTACGCGGACAGGGGGTTACGAGCAGTACTTC. This gives the protein CASSTRTGGYEQYF.

This clone was seen a few times. V gene TRBV6-1 combines with J gene TRBJ1-4; D is possibly TRBD1 (5 bases). Germline CDR1 and CDR2: MNHNS and SASEGT. The ends were cut back, 6 bases at V and 10 bases at J, with 9 bases in the middle. This CDR3 is 11 amino acids long. The CDR3 here is CASSREGKLFF. DNA for the CDR3: TGTGCCAGCAGCAGGGAAGGAAAACTGTTTTTT.

This chain links TRBV28 with TRBJ1-1; D not resolved. CDR1 is MDHEN and CDR2 is SYDVKM in the germline V gene. The CDR3 sequence is 14 residues long. Trimming removed 1 base from V and 5 bases from J, with 11 bases in between. CDR3 nucleotides: TGTGCCAGCAGTTTATCGTCGGCCGGGACTGAAGCTTTCTTT. Protein product: CASSLSSAGTEAFF.